The clone carrying this TCR beta chain has just a few counts. The data are from a study of molecular identifiers for immune sequencing clone quantification. As CD8+CD4-CCR7+CD45RA+ cells, naive CD8 T cells were sorted. CDR1 and CDR2 from the germline V gene are LGHNA and YSLEER. V was cut by 0 bases and J by 4 bases, with 15 bases left in between. The CDR3 consists of 17 residues. Via MiXCR, TCRdb re-called the PCR reads, giving one row per CDR3 protein. The data show fewer than 350,000 distinct CDR3 sequences, around 21% seen once. This chain joins TRBV4-3 and TRBJ2-2; the D gene is possibly TRBD2 (5 bases). This clonotype was sampled from a human donor in good health. Some libraries in this study had Jurkat cell RNA spiked in. Sequencing input: naive CD8+ T cells from blood, with Jurkat cell RNA spiked in. As for subset: FACS-sorted CD8+CD4-CCR7+CD45RA+ naive T cells. CDR3 amino acids: CASSQDSGVRLTGELFF. The CDR3 DNA reads TGCGCCAGCAGCCAAGATTCCGGGGTGAGACTCACCGGGGAGCTGTTTTTT.